The 20 T cell receptor beta chains below come from one sample, sequenced in a study of blood T cell repertoires in COVID-19. Using immunoSEQ multiplex PCR, the repertoire was profiled, and TCRdb retains in-frame clones only, with some absent. The sample lists under 250,000 clones, 80% to 95% occurring once. The source material was peripheral blood. Receptors were obtained from a man in his sixties with COVID-19, enrolled during active disease.

This chain connects TRBV29-1 to TRBJ1-1; no clear D gene. V was cut by 5 bases and J by 2 bases, with 3 bases left in between. The CDR3 runs to 10 residues. The germline V gene encodes CDR1 SQVTM and CDR2 ANQGSEA. CDR3 DNA: TGCAGCGTTCGTAACACTGAAGCTTTCTTT. Its translation: CSVRNTEAFF. Together with reference TRBV29-1 and TRBJ1-1, the CDR3 gives the full variable domain: SAVISQKPSRDICQRGTSLTIQCQVDSQVTMMFWYRQQPGQSLTLIATANQGSEATYESGFVIDKFPISRPNLTFSTLTVSNMSPEDSSIYLCSVRNTEAFFGQGTRLTVV.

This chain connects TRBV5-6 to TRBJ1-2; 9 nucleotides align to TRBD1. The CDR3 length is 15 residues. Trimming at V came to 4 bases and at J to 2 bases, leaving 6 bases not matched to a gene. Germline CDR1 reads SGHDT; CDR2 reads YYEEEE. The CDR3 loop reads CASSVSGTGNYGYTF. The CDR3 DNA reads TGTGCCAGCAGCGTTAGCGGGACAGGGAACTATGGCTACACCTTC.

A single count supports this clone. The chain couples TRBV6-5 to TRBJ2-7; 10 nucleotides match TRBD1. The CDR3 runs to 13 residues. V gave up 7 bases and J gave up 2 bases; unmatched junction bases: 2. Germline V lookup: CDR1 MNHEY, CDR2 SVGAGI. In DNA, the CDR3 is TGTGCCAGCATTGGGACAGGGGCCTACGAGCAGTACTTC. Amino acids: CASIGTGAYEQYF.

This rearrangement joins TRBV5-1 to TRBJ2-2, with D possibly being TRBD2 (6 bases). Germline assignment: CDR1 SGHRS and CDR2 YFSETQ. V lost 3 bases to trimming and J lost 4 bases, with 13 bases between them. This CDR3 is built from 15 residues. The CDR3 here is CASSSRGEGTGELFF. CDR3 coding DNA: TGCGCCAGCAGCTCGCGGGGCGAAGGCACCGGGGAGCTGTTTTTT. The full variable domain, its missing parts supplied by reference TRBV5-1 and TRBJ2-2, is KAGVTQTPRYLIKTRGQQVTLSCSPISGHRSVSWYQQTPGQGLQFLFEYFSETQRNKGNFPGRFSGRQFSNSRSEMNVSTLELGDSALYLCASSSRGEGTGELFFGEGSRLTVL.

The rearrangement uses TRBV6-5 and TRBJ1-5; TRBD1 might be the D (5 bases). Trimming removed 6 bases at V and 4 bases at J, with 16 bases between. This CDR3 is 15 amino acids long. Germline values: CDR1 MNHEY, CDR2 SVGAGI. CDR3 amino acids: CASRPDSVSNQPQHF. CDR3 nucleotide sequence: TGTGCCAGCAGGCCCGACAGCGTTTCTAATCAGCCCCAGCATTTT.

The V gene is TRBV7-9, the J gene TRBJ2-1, with 11 bases aligning to TRBD2. Germline loops: CDR1 SEHNR, CDR2 FQNEAQ (reference sequence). The CDR3 extends over 14 amino acids. Losses at the gene ends were 7 bases for V and 7 bases for J; bases not matched to a gene: 6. Here the CDR3 DNA reads TGTGCCAGCACCCCTAGCGGGGGGACTAATGAGCAGTTCTTC. Protein sequence: CASTPSGGTNEQFF.

The chain carries TRBV6-6 and TRBJ2-7; a possible D gene is TRBD2 (6 bases). V lost 2 bases to trimming and J lost 3 bases, with 17 bases between them. This CDR3 has 16 residues. Germline V lookup: CDR1 MNHNY, CDR2 SVGAGI (reference sequence). CDR3 in DNA: TGTGCCAGCAGTTACACCCTGGGCTACGGGGGCTACGAGCAGTACTTC. It translates to CASSYTLGYGGYEQYF.

This rearrangement joins TRBV6-5 to TRBJ2-7; 12 bases are a match to TRBD2. Germline values: CDR1 MNHEY, CDR2 SVGAGI. The CDR3 runs 15 residues. Unmatched junction bases numbered 5, after V lost 2 bases and J lost 6 bases. The CDR3 bases are TGTGCCAGCAGTTACCGGACTAGCGGGGCGGGCGAGCAGTACTTC. Translating gives CASSYRTSGAGEQYF.

The rearrangement links TRBV30 to TRBJ2-7; D may be TRBD1 (5 bases). The CDR3 contains 12 residues. The germline gives CDR1 GTSNPN, CDR2 SVGIG (reference sequence). Between the trimmed V and J ends, which lost 2 bases and 2 bases, there was a span of 7 bases. This CDR3 is CAWSRGAYEQYF. The CDR3 bases are TGTGCCTGGAGTAGGGGTGCCTACGAGCAGTACTTC.

V and J are TRBV30 and TRBJ1-5; perhaps TRBD1 as D (6 bases). CDR1 and CDR2 (germline): GTSNPN, SVGIG (reference sequence). Between the trimmed V and J ends, which lost 5 bases and 6 bases, there was a span of 14 bases. CDR3 length: 13 amino acids. CDR3 DNA: TGTGCCTGGGGCGTGGGGGCGGCTCAGCCCCAGCATTTT. Translating gives CAWGVGAAQPQHF.

Points on this clone: At one end the junction does not follow the germline gene, possibly because of a read error. This chain links TRBV2 with TRBJ1-2; D possibly corresponds to TRBD1 (6 bases). Germline CDR1 and CDR2: SNHLY and FYNNEI. The CDR3 spans 16 residues. The CDR3 here is CPRGFRVGPTNYGYTF. The CDR3 DNA is TGTCCCAGGGGCTTTCGAGTCGGCCCAACTAACTATGGCTACACCTTC. Using reference TRBV2 and TRBJ1-2 for the parts outside the CDR3, the full variable domain is EPEVTQTPSHQVTQMGQEVILRCVPISNHLYFYWYRQILGQKVEFLVSFYNNEISEKSEIFDDQFSVERPDGSNFTLKIRSTKLEDSAMYFCPRGFRVGPTNYGYTFGSGTRLTVV.

The V gene is TRBV4-3, the J gene TRBJ2-1; TRBD2 matches 9 bases. CDR1 and CDR2 from the germline V gene are LGHNA and YSLEER. Trimming removed 3 bases from V and 7 bases from J; junction bases left unmatched: 10. This CDR3 is built from 16 residues. DNA of the CDR3: TGCGCCAGCAGCCAGAGGGCTAGCGGGATGCTGAATGAGCAGTTCTTC. Amino acid sequence: CASSQRASGMLNEQFF.

The chain joins TRBV28 to TRBJ1-4; D gene uncertain. CDR1 is MDHEN, CDR2 SYDVKM, per germline. CDR3 length equals 16 residues. Trimming pared 3 bases from V and 1 base from J, leaving 12 bases between. CDR3 sequence reads: CASSLVLGVTNEKLFF. The CDR3 region has the DNA TGTGCCAGCAGTTTGGTTTTGGGAGTAACTAATGAAAAACTGTTTTTT.

The chain is built from TRBV3-1 (or the pseudogene TRBV3-2) and TRBJ2-6, with 9 bases fitting TRBD2. V lost 1 base and J lost 0; bases outside the gene matches: 13. The CDR3 is 21 amino acids. Germline V CDR1 and CDR2: LGHDT, YNNKEL (reference sequence). In nucleotides, the CDR3 is TGTGCCAGCAGCCAAGCTATGGGGGCTAGCGGGATAGGCTCTGGGGCCAACGTCCTGACTTTC. This translates into CASSQAMGASGIGSGANVLTF.

This sequence joins TRBV5-4 and TRBJ2-7; 12 bases fit TRBD1. Trimming at V came to 4 bases and at J to 0 bases, leaving 5 bases not matched to a gene. CDR1 is SGHNT and CDR2 is YYREEE in the germline V gene (reference sequence). The CDR3 has 16 residues. The CDR3 sequence: CASSLPGQGASYEQYF. CDR3 bases: TGTGCCAGCAGCCTCCCGGGACAGGGGGCCTCCTACGAGCAGTACTTC.

Here the CDR3 DNA reads TGCAGTGCTAGTCACCGGGGGGTTGCAACTAATGAAAAACTGTTTTTT. Translating gives CSASHRGVATNEKLFF. This chain joins TRBV20-1 and TRBJ1-4; tentative D call: TRBD1 (5 bases). Germline V lookup: CDR1 DFQATT, CDR2 SNEGSKA (reference sequence). The CDR3 loop spans 16 amino acids. The ends were cut back, 3 bases at V and 0 bases at J, with 14 bases in the middle.

This clone occurred once. Germline and junction disagree at one end, which may indicate a read error. CDR3 amino acids: CASSQVSGYSEQFF. As DNA, the CDR3 is TGTGCCAGCAGCCAAGTGTCAGGGTACAGTGAGCAGTTCTTC. The chain links TRBV14 to TRBJ2-1; TRBD1 might be the D (5 bases). The CDR3 covers 14 residues. Germline-derived CDR1 and CDR2 are SGHDN and FVKESK. The whole variable domain, filled in from reference TRBV14 and TRBJ2-1, reads EAGVTQFPSHSVIEKGQTVTLRCDPISGHDNLYWYRRVMGKEIKFLLHFVKESKQDESGMPNNRFLAERTGGTYSTLKVQPAELEDSGVYFCASSQVSGYSEQFFGPGTRLTVL.

The chain uses TRBV5-1 and TRBJ2-2; 12 bases agree with TRBD1. CDR3 length: 17 amino acids. Germline CDR1 is SGHRS and CDR2 is YFSETQ. Losses at the gene ends were 4 bases for V and 5 bases for J; bases not matched to a gene: 9. The CDR3 protein is CASSPFGDRGQTGELFF. The CDR3 DNA reads TGCGCCAGCAGCCCCTTTGGGGACAGGGGGCAGACCGGGGAGCTGTTTTTT.

On this clone itself: The junction does not match germline at one end; this may be a read error. This chain joins TRBV7-9 and TRBJ2-7, with 8 bases that match TRBD1. Per germline, CDR1 SEHNR and CDR2 FQNEAQ (reference sequence). This CDR3 has 12 residues. In DNA, the CDR3 is TGTGCCAGCAGCTTGACCGGGACAGGCGTAAACTTC. Its translation: CASSLTGTGVNF.

The V call is TRBV2, the J call TRBJ2-7; 7 nucleotides line up with TRBD1. This CDR3 contains 14 residues. Looked up from germline, CDR1 is SNHLY and CDR2 is FYNNEI. The ends lost 6 bases at V and 3 bases at J; junction bases unmatched: 8. The chain's CDR3 is CASRPDRVLYEQYF. The CDR3 DNA is TGTGCCAGCAGACCCGACAGGGTCCTCTACGAGCAGTACTTC.